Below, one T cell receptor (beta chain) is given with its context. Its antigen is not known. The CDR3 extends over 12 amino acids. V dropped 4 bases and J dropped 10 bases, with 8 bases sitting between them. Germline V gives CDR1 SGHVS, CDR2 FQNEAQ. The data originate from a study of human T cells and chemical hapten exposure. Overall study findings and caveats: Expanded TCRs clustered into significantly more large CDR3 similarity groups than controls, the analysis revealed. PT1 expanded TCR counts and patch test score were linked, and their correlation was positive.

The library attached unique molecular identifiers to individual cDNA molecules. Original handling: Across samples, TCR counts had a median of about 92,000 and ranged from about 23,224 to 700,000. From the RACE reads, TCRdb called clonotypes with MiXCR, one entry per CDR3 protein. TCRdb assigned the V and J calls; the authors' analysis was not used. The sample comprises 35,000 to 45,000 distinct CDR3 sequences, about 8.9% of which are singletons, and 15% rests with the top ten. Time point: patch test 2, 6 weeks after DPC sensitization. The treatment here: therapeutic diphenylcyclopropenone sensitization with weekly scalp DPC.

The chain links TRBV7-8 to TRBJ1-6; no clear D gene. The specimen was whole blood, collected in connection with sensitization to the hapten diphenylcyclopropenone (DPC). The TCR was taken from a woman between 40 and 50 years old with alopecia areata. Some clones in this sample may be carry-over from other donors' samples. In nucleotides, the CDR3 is TGTGCCAGCAGCTCCTCGGCATCACCCCTCCACTTT. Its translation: CASSSSASPLHF.